In its sample, the clone carrying this TCR beta chain was seen a few times. The antigen remains unidentified. Germline CDR1 SGHNT, CDR2 YYREEE (reference sequence). There are 17 residues in the CDR3. V shed 3 bases and J 3 bases; nucleotides not matched to a gene: 11. These data originate in a study of beta chain features in type 1 diabetes. Study-level points and caveats: The study found fewer insertions and more deletions at VDJ junctions in type 1 diabetes patients. Using cDNA template may skew counts toward highly expressing activated cells. Patients with Type 1 diabetes showed moderately but significantly shorter TCRB CDR3s in all four CD4+ subsets. Patients' naive, central memory and Treg TCRB repertoires seemed closer to one another than those of healthy donors.

Since all of the isolated RNA was reverse transcribed, expressed TCRB transcripts were what got sequenced. Profiling relied on immunoSEQ multiplex PCR, and the TCRdb table lists in-frame clones only, not all of them. The sample lists about 660,000 clones; around 15% were seen once. The sequence was obtained from a young man with type 1 diabetes. V gene TRBV5-4 combines with J gene TRBJ1-2, with 10 bases matching TRBD1. The specimen sequenced was naive CD4+ T cells from blood. CDR3: CASSSWRGTGEHYGYTF. The CDR3 DNA follows: TGTGCCAGCAGCTCTTGGCGCGGGACAGGGGAACACTATGGCTACACCTTC.